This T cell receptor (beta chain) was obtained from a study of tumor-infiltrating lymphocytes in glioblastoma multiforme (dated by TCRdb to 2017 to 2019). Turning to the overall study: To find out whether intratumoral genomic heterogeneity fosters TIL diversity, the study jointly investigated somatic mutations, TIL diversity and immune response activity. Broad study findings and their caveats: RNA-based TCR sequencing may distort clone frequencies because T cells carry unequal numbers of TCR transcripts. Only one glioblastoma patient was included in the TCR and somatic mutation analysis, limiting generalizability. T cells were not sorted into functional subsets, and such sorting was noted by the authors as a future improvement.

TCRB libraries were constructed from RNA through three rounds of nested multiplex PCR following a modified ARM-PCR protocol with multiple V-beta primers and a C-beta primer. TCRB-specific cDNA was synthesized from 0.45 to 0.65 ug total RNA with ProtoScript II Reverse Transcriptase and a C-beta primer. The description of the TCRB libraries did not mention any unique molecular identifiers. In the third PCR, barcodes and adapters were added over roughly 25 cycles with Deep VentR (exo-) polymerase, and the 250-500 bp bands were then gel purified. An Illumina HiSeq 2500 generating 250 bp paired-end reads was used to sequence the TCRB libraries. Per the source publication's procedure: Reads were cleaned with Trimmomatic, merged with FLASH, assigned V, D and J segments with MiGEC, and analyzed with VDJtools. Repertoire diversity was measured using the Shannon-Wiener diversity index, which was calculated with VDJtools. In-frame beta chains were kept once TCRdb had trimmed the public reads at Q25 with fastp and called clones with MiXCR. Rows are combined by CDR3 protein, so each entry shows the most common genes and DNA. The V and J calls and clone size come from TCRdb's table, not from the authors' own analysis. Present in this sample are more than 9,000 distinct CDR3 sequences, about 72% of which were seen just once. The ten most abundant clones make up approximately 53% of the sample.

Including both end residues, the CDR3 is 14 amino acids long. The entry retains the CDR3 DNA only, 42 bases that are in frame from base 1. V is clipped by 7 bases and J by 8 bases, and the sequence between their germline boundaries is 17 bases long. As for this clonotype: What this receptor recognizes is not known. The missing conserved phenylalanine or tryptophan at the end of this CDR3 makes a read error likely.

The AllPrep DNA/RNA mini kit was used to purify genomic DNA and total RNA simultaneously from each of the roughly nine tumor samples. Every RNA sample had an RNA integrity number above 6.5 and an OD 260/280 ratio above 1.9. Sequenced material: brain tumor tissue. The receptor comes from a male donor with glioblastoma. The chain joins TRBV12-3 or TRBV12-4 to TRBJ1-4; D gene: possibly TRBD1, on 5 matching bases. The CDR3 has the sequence CASTQGEDAEKLFV. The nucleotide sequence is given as TGTGCCAGCACCCAAGGGGAAGATGCGGAAAAACTGTTTGTG.